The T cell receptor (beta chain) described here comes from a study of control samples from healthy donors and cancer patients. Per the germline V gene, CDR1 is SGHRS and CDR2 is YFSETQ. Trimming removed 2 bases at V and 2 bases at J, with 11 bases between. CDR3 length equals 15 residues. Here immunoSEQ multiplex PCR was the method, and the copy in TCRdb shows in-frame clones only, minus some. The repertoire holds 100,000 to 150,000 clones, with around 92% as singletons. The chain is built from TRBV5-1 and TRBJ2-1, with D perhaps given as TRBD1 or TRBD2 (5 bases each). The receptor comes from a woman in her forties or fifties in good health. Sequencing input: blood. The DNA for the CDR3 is TGCGCCAGCAGCTTTGACGGGACCCCCTACAATGAGCAGTTCTTC. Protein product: CASSFDGTPYNEQFF.